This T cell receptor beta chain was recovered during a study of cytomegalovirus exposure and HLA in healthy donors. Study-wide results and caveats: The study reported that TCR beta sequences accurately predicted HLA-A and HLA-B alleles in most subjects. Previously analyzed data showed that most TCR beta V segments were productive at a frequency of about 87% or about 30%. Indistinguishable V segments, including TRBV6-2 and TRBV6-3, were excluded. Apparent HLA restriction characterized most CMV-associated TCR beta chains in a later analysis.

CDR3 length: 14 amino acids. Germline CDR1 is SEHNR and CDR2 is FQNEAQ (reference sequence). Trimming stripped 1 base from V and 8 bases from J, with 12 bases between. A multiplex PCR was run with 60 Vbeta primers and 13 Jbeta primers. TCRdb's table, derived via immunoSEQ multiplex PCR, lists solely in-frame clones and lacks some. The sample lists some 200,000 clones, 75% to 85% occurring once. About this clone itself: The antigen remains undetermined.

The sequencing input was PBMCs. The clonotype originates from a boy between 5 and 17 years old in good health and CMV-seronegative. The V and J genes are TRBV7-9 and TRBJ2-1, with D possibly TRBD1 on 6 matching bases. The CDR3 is CASSLVAGVDEQFF. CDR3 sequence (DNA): TGTGCCAGCAGCTTAGTCGCAGGGGTGGATGAGCAGTTCTTC.